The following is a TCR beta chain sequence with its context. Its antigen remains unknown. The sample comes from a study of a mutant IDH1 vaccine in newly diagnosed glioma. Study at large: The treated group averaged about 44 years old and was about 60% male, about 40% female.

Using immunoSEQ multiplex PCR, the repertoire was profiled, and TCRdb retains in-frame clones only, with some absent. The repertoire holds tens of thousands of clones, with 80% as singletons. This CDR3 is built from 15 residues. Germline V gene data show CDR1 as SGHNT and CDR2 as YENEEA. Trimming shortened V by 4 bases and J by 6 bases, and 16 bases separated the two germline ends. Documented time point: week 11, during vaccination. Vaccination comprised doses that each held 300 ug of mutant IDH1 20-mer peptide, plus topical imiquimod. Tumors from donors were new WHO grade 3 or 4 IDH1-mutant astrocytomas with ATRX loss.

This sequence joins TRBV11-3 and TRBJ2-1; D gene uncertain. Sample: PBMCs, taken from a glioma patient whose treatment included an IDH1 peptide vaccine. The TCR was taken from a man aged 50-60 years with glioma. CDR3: CASSSYSATGNEQFF. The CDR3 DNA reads TGTGCCAGCAGCTCGTACTCCGCTACCGGCAATGAGCAGTTCTTC.